This T cell receptor (beta chain) is from a study of graft-versus-host responses after intestinal transplantation (dated by TCRdb to the early 2020s). About the full investigation: Multivisceral, liver-intestinal, or isolated intestinal transplants were received by the recipients. Rather than going through the commercial service, samples from three later patients were sequenced in-house on an Illumina MiSeq and processed with MiXCR. Donor T cell macrochimerism was defined as a peak of at least 4% donor T cells among recipient peripheral blood mononuclear cells. A cohort of 20 to 25 intestinal transplant recipients, including one retransplant, was enrolled, and a few patients lacking pretransplant specimens were excluded. Alloreactive clones were identified by sequencing pre-transplant mixed lymphocyte reaction products and comparing these products with unstimulated pre-transplant donor and recipient T cells. Every recipient was given anti-thymocyte globulin induction, then maintenance tacrolimus and steroids for 3 to 4 years. After intestinal transplantation, graft-versus-host and host-versus-graft alloreactive T cell clones were followed in the graft, circulation and bone marrow using bulk TCR-beta CDR3 sequencing. What the authors observed across the whole study: Patients with donor T cell macrochimerism had high GvH to HvG T cell clonal ratios in their allografts. GvH clones were detected in recipient bone marrow, and some appeared earlier in ileal mucosa or blood, consistent with an intestinal mucosal origin. Early after transplant, declines in HvG clones were associated with peak levels of circulating GvH clones. The conclusions were limited by the relatively low number and heterogeneity of the intestinal transplant patients.

Libraries were built with the immunoSEQ multiplex PCR assay. For most patients, high-throughput TCR-beta CDR3 sequencing of genomic DNA was performed by Adaptive Biotechnologies. The study's processing was this. Adaptive's ImmunoSEQ software supplied the TCR sequencing data for roughly 17 patients, while MiXCR and VDJtools were used to process a few other patients. CDR3 nucleotide sequences shared by donor and recipient were removed because the origin of these sequences could not be assigned. To be classed as alloreactive, a clone needed at least 2-fold expansion over unstimulated cells and a minimum CFSE-low frequency of 0.002% (template counts) or 0.001% (read counts). Clones detected in sequenced pre-transplant spleen, lymph node, or MLR CFSE-low populations of the donor or recipient were defined as mappable. The cumulative frequency of alloreactive clones was calculated as a percentage of all sequences, weighted by copy number. TCRdb provides this immuneACCESS table in a form limited to in-frame rearrangements. Some clones are lacking; in checked studies, under half of them reflect an unresolved V gene, and why the rest are absent is not known. V and J calls and clone size are copied from that table; D and trimming were computed from the DNA. A total of tens of thousands of clones appear in this sample, under 95% of them only once. The ten largest clones represent 2.7% of the sample.

With respect to this clone: This receptor's antigen is unknown. No much larger clonotype is one base removed from it; base qualities were not supplied.

Blood samples were collected up to 4 times in the first month after transplant and then at least monthly when available. V loses 2 bases at its end and J loses 1 base; junction bases beyond the gene matches: 5. From a lookup of the germline V gene (reference sequence), CDR1 and CDR2 are MNHEY and SMNVEV. From the cysteine up to the phenylalanine, the CDR3 has a length of 15 residues. Only the CDR3 part of the read is kept: 45 bases, read in frame from the first base. The rearrangement joined TRBV27 to TRBJ2-7; TRBD1 agrees with 7 junctional bases. The sequence derives from a human patient who received an intestinal transplant, so some T cells may come from the graft donor. The sample in question was PBMCs, obtained around 120 days after intestinal transplantation. The CDR3 protein is CASSLRGPTSYEQYF. The nucleotide sequence is given as TGTGCCAGCAGTTTAAGGGGGCCCACATCCTACGAGCAGTACTTC.